A selection of T cell receptor beta chains follows, all from one sample in a study of immune characterization of retroperitoneal liposarcoma. One entry per CDR3 protein, called by TCRdb with MiXCR from the PCR reads. This table has about 8,200 distinct CDR3 sequences, roughly two fifths appearing once. The sequenced sample consisted of tumor tissue. These receptors were obtained from a male donor with retroperitoneal liposarcoma. CDR3s include the opening cysteine and the closing phenylalanine or tryptophan. A D gene is named only where the DNA matches it firmly. The size of a clone is reported for some rows only, either as once, few or many, or as a class for expanded clones.

j_gene | v_gene | abundance | len | d_gene | CDR3aa | CDR3nt
TRBJ2-5 | TRBV7-2 | medium-sized | 15 | - | CASSLIQLPGETQYF | TGTGCCAGCAGCTTAATCCAGCTCCCCGGAGAGACCCAGTACTTC
TRBJ2-3 | TRBV7-2 | few | 12 | - | CASSLAGVTQYF | TGTGCCAGCAGCTTAGCAGGAGTAACGCAGTATTTT
TRBJ2-5 | TRBV12-3/TRBV12-4 | few | 13 | - | CASSFGGKETQYF | TGTGCCAGCAGTTTTGGGGGGAAAGAGACCCAGTACTTC
TRBJ2-7 | TRBV6-6 | few | 13 | - | CASSYGRYNEQYF | TGTGCCAGCAGTTACGGCCGCTACAATGAGCAGTACTTC
TRBJ2-2 | TRBV7-6 | - | 15 | TRBD1 | CASSARQGMAGELFF | TGTGCCAGCAGCGCCCGACAGGGGATGGCCGGGGAGCTGTTTTTT
TRBJ2-1 | TRBV7-2 | medium-sized | 14 | - | CASSLRGDYNEQFF | TGTGCCAGCAGCTTACGCGGGGACTACAATGAGCAGTTCTTC
TRBJ2-1 | TRBV7-2 | medium-sized | 16 | TRBD2 | CASSPGTSGRIHEQFF | TGTGCCAGCAGCCCCGGGACTAGCGGGAGGATCCACGAGCAGTTCTTC
TRBJ2-5 | TRBV6-5 | - | 13 | - | CASSRDSLRTQYF | TGTGCCAGCAGTCGGGACTCCCTCCGGACCCAGTACTTC
TRBJ2-7 | TRBV10-1 | - | 14 | - | CASSRGTATYEQYF | TGCGCCAGCAGTCGCGGGACAGCAACCTACGAGCAGTACTTC
TRBJ2-3 | TRBV6-1 | - | 14 | TRBD1 | CASSRQGAPDTQYF | TGTGCCAGCAGTAGACAGGGGGCCCCAGATACGCAGTATTTT
TRBJ2-5 | TRBV6-8 | few | 18 | TRBD2 | CASSSPTFASGDQETQYF | TGTGCCAGCAGTTCCCCCACTTTCGCTAGCGGAGATCAAGAGACCCAGTACTTC
TRBJ2-5 | TRBV6-6 | few | 13 | - | CASSYGGDNEQYF | TGTGCCAGCAGTTACGGCGGAGACAATGAGCAGTACTTC
TRBJ2-7 | TRBV6-1 | - | 14 | TRBD2 | CASSELAGGNEQYF | TGTGCCAGCAGTGAACTAGCGGGAGGTAATGAGCAGTACTTC
TRBJ2-3 | TRBV7-3 | - | 14 | - | CASSYGQGTDTQYF | TGTGCCAGCAGCTACGGGCAGGGGACAGATACGCAGTATTTT
TRBJ2-7 | TRBV6-4 | few | 18 | TRBD2 | CASTRPFIAGGPPYEQYF | TGTGCCAGCACTCGCCCATTTATAGCGGGAGGTCCTCCCTACGAGCAGTACTTC
TRBJ1-1 | TRBV10-3 | - | 16 | - | CAISESFGVMNTEAFF | TGTGCCATCAGTGAGTCGTTCGGTGTTATGAACACTGAAGCTTTCTTT
TRBJ2-7 | TRBV7-6 | - | 12 | - | CASSLKGYEQYF | TGTGCCAGCAGCTTAAAGGGGTACGAGCAGTACTTC
TRBJ2-1 | TRBV6-1 | - | 12 | - | CASSNLGNEQFF | TGTGCCAGCAGCAACCTAGGCAATGAGCAGTTCTTC
TRBJ1-2 | TRBV11-2 | few | 16 | TRBD1 | CASSARDSASTNGYTF | TGTGCCAGCAGCGCCCGGGACAGCGCCTCAACTAATGGCTACACCTTC
TRBJ2-2 | TRBV11-3 | - | 14 | - | CASSLRGRNGELFF | TGTGCCAGCAGCTTGAGGGGTCGTAACGGGGAGCTGTTTTTT
TRBJ1-4 | TRBV10-1 | few | 14 | - | CASIVSETNEKLFF | TGCGCCAGCATAGTGAGTGAAACTAATGAAAAACTGTTTTTT
TRBJ2-1 | TRBV6-1 | - | 16 | - | CASREGTPGTYNEQFF | TGTGCCAGCAGGGAAGGGACACCGGGCACCTACAATGAGCAGTTCTTC
TRBJ1-2 | TRBV6-1 | - | 15 | TRBD1 | CASIAVRTGNYGYTF | TGTGCCAGCATCGCCGTTAGGACAGGGAATTATGGCTACACCTTC
TRBJ2-7 | TRBV6-1 | few | 16 | TRBD2 | CAISGLAGGPGYEQYF | TGTGCCATCAGCGGCCTAGCGGGAGGGCCCGGGTACGAGCAGTACTTC
TRBJ2-5 | TRBV7-2 | medium-sized | 17 | TRBD2 | CASSLAPTSGKGNEQYF | TGTGCCAGCAGCTTAGCCCCAACTAGCGGGAAAGGGAATGAGCAGTACTTC
TRBJ1-1 | TRBV7-2 | - | 12 | - | CASSFPGGAAFF | TGTGCCAGCAGTTTCCCCGGGGGGGCAGCTTTCTTT
TRBJ2-3 | TRBV7-2 | - | 14 | TRBD2 | CASSSSGATDTQYF | TGTGCCAGCAGCTCCAGCGGGGCCACAGATACGCAGTATTTT
TRBJ2-2 | TRBV6-6 | - | 14 | - | CASIRGSSTGELFF | TGTGCCAGCATCAGGGGCTCGAGCACCGGGGAGCTGTTTTTT